This T cell receptor (beta chain) emerged from a study of blood T cell repertoires in COVID-19. Study-level information: Sources were T cells, B-cell-depleted T cells, or PBMCs; the material itself was cDNA or gDNA.

Using immunoSEQ multiplex PCR, the repertoire was profiled, and TCRdb retains in-frame clones only, with some absent. Of fewer than 350,000 clones in the sample, about nine tenths are singletons; the top ten hold 1.5% to 2%. Study members were between roughly 18 and 100 years old and lived in 24 US regions. Cohort assignment relied on participant-reported clinical history. Symptom resolution, clearance, or two negative PCRs marked the recovered donors of Cohort 3. This CDR3 is 12 amino acids long. With 2 bases removed from V and 8 bases from J, the gap between germline ends came to 6 bases. The V gene's germline CDR1 is SNHLY and CDR2 FYNNEI.

The receptor was derived from a woman aged 35 to 49 who had recovered from COVID-19. The chain uses TRBV2 and TRBJ1-4, with D unresolved. The sequenced sample consisted of PBMCs or T cells enriched from blood (not recorded which). The DNA of the CDR3 is TGTGCCAGCAGTGAAAGCGGGGAAAAACTGTTTTTT. Amino acids: CASSESGEKLFF.